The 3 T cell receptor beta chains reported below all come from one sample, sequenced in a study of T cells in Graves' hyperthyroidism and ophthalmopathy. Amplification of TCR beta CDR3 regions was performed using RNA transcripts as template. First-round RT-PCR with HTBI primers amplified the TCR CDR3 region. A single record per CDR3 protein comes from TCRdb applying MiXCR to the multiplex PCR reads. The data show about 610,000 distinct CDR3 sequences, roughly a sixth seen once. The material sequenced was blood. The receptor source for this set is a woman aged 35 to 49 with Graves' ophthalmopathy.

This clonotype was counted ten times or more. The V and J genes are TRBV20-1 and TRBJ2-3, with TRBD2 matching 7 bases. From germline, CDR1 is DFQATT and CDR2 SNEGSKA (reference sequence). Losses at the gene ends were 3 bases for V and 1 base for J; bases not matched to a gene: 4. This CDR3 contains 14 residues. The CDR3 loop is CSARGGSGTDTQYF. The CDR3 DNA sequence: TGCAGTGCTAGGGGCGGGAGCGGCACAGATACGCAGTATTTT.

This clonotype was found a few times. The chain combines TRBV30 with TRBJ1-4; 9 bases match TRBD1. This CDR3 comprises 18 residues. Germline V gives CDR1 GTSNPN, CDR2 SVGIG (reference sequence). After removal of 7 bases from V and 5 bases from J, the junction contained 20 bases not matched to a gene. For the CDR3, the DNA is TGTGCCTTCATTTCCACCGGGACAGGGTCATTACGGAATGAAAAACTGTTTTTT. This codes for CAFISTGTGSLRNEKLFF.

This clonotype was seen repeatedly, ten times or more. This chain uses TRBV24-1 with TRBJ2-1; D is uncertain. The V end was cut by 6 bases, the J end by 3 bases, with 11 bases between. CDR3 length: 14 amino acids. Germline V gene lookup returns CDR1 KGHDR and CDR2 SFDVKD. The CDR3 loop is CATSRVGGYNEQFF. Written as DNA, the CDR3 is TGTGCCACCAGTAGGGTTGGCGGCTACAATGAGCAGTTCTTC.